This T cell receptor beta chain was captured by sequencing in a study of regulatory T cells in long-lasting Graves disease. Study conclusions and caveats: Favored usage of TRBV28, TRBJ1-2 and TRBJ2-5 was recorded in persistent disease.

In regard to this clonotype: Its matching antigen is unknown.

iRepertoire HTBI primers and Arm-PCR of CDR3 regions built TCR beta libraries. TCRdb recomputed calls from the multiplex PCR reads with MiXCR, one row per CDR3 protein. The sample comprises roughly 420,000 distinct CDR3 sequences, about 15% of which are singletons, and about 11% rests with the top ten. Time point defined: newly diagnosed GD, antithyroid drugs for less than 3 months. PBMCs provided the RNA from which the TCR library was made. Looked up from germline, CDR1 is SGHDN and CDR2 is FVKESK. The CDR3 has 16 residues. This sample was shared with a second study, whose subject was T cells in Graves' hyperthyroidism and ophthalmopathy. Turning to that study: Graves' hyperthyroidism showing no ophthalmopathy progression within 18 months was considered stable. HTBI primers were employed in a first-round RT-PCR of the TCR CDR3.

The sequence was collected from a woman in her 30s with Graves disease. The sample was peripheral blood mononuclear cells (PBMCs), taken at new diagnosis, from a patient treated with antithyroid drugs. V gene TRBV14 combines with J gene TRBJ2-1; D perhaps matches TRBD2 (5 bases). The assigned J gene may be wrong: the sequence end matches TRBJ2-5 better. CDR3 nucleotides: TGTGCCAGCAGCCAAGAGGGGAGCCTCCCTCCGGAGACCCAGTACTTC. Protein: CASSQEGSLPPETQYF.